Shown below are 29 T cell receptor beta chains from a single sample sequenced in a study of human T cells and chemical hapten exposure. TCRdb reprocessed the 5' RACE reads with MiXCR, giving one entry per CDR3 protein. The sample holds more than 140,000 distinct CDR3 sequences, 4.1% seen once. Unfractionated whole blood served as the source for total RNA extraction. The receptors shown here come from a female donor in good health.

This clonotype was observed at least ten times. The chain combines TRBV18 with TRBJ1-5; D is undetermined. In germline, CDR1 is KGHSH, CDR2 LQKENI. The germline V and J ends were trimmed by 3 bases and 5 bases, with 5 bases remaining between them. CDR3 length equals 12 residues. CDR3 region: CASSPDDQPQHF. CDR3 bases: TGTGCCAGCTCACCGGATGATCAGCCCCAGCATTTT.

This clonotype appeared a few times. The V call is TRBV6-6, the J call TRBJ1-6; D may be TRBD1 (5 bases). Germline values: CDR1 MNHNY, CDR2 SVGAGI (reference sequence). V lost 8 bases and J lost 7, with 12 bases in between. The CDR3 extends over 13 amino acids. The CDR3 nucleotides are TGTGCCAGCGACCGGGGGAAGAATTCACCCCTCCACTTT. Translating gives CASDRGKNSPLHF.

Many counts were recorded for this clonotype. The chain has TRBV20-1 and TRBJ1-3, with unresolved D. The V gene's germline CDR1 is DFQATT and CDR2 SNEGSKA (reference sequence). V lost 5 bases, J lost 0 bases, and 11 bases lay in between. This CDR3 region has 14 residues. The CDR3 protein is CSALQHHSGNTIYF. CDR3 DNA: TGCAGTGCTCTACAGCACCACTCTGGAAACACCATATATTTT.

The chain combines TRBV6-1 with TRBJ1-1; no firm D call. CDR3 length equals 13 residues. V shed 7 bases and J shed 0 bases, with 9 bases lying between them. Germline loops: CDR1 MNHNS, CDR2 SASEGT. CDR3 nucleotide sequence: TGTGCCAGCAAGAATGACATGAACACTGAAGCTTTCTTT. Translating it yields CASKNDMNTEAFF.

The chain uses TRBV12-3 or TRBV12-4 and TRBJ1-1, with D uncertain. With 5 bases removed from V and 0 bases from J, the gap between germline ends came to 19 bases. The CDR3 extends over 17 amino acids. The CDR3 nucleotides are TGTGCCAGCAGTCCCTACCGGGATCGACGAATGAACACTGAAGCTTTCTTT. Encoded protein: CASSPYRDRRMNTEAFF.

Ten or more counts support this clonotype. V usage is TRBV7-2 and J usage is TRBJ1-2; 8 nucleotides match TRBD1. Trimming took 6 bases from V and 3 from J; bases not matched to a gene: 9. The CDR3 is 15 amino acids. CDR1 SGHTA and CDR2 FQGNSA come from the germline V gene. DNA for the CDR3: TGTGCCAGCAGTAGAGACAGGGGAGGGTACTATGGCTACACCTTC. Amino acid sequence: CASSRDRGGYYGYTF.

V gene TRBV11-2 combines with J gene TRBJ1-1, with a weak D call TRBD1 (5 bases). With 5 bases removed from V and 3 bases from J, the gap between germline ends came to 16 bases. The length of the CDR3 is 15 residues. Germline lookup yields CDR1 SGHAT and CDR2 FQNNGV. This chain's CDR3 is CASSVLSGTHTEAFF. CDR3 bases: TGTGCCAGCAGCGTTTTATCTGGGACTCACACTGAAGCTTTCTTT.

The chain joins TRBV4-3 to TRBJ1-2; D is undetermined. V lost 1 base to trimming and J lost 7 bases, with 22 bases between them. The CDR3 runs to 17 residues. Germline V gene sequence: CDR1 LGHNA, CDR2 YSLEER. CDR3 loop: CASSQGFNLPAGLGYTF. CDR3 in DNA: TGCGCCAGCAGCCAAGGTTTTAACTTACCAGCCGGGCTTGGCTACACCTTC.

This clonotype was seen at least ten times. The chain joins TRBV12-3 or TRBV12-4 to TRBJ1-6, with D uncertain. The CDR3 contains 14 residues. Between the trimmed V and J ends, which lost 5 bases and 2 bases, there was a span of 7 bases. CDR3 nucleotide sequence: TGTGCCAGCAGTCCCGGGGCCTATAATTCACCCCTCCACTTT. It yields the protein CASSPGAYNSPLHF.

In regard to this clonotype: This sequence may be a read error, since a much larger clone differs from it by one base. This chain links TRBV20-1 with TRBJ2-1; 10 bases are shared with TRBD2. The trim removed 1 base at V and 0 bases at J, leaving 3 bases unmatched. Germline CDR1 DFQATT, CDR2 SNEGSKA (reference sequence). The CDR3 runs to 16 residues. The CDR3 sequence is CSARVRLAGSYNEQFF. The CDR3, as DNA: TGCAGTGCTAGAGTGCGACTAGCGGGCTCCTACAATGAGCAGTTCTTC.

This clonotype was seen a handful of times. CDR3 nucleotides: TGTGCCAGCAGCTTAGACCGTAAGAACCCGTTCGTGAGTGGCTATGGCTACACCTTC. Amino acid sequence: CASSLDRKNPFVSGYGYTF. The V and J genes are TRBV11-1 and TRBJ1-2, with unresolved D. The CDR3 runs 19 residues. V shed 1 base and J shed 4 bases, with 25 bases lying between them. Germline CDR1 reads SGHAT; CDR2 reads FQDESV (reference sequence).

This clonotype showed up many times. CDR3: CATSRAAGSRVEQYF. CDR3 nucleotide sequence: TGTGCCACCAGCAGAGCGGCCGGATCTAGGGTCGAGCAGTACTTC. This chain connects TRBV15 to TRBJ2-7; D is unresolved. The CDR3 is made up of 15 amino acids. V lost 1 base and J lost 6, with 16 bases in between. Germline V gives CDR1 LNHNV, CDR2 YYDKDF (reference sequence).

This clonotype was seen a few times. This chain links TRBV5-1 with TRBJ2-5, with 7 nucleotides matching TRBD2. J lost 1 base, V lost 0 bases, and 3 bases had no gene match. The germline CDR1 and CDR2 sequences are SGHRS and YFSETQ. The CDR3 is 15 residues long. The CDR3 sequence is CASSLDGGVQETQYF. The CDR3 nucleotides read TGCGCCAGCAGCTTGGATGGGGGGGTCCAAGAGACCCAGTACTTC.

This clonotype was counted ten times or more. The chain's CDR3 is CASSVSRDASEAFF. The CDR3 DNA reads as TGTGCCAGCAGCGTTAGCAGGGACGCGAGTGAAGCTTTCTTT. The rearrangement uses TRBV9 and TRBJ1-1; possible D gene TRBD1, 5 bases. V was trimmed by 2 bases and J by 7 bases, leaving 15 bases between them. The CDR3 runs to 14 residues. Germline lookup yields CDR1 SGDLS and CDR2 YYNGEE.

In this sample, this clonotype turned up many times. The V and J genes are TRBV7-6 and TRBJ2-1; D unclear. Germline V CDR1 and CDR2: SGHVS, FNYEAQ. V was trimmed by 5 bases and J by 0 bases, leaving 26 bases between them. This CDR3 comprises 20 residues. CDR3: CASSLYVSAPVRSSYNEQFF. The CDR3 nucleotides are TGTGCCAGCAGCCTCTATGTGTCCGCCCCGGTCCGTAGCTCCTACAATGAGCAGTTCTTC.

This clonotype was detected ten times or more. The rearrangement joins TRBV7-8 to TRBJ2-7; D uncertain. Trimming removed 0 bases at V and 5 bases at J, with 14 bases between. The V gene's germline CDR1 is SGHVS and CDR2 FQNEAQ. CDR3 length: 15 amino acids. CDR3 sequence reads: CASSLARVQVHEQYF. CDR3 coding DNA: TGTGCCAGCAGCTTAGCTCGGGTGCAGGTCCACGAGCAGTACTTC. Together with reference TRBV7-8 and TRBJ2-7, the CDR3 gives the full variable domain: GAGVSQSPRYKVAKRGQDVALRCDPISGHVSLFWYQQALGQGPEFLTYFQNEAQLDKSGLPSDRFFAERPEGSVSTLKIQRTQQEDSAVYLCASSLARVQVHEQYFGPGTRLTVT.

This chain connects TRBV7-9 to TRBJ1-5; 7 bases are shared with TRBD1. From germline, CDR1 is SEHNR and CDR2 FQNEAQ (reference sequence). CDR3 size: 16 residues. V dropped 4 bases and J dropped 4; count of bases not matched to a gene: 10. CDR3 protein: CASSSMTGRGNQPQHF. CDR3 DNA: TGTGCCAGCAGCTCCATGACAGGCAGGGGGAATCAGCCCCAGCATTTT. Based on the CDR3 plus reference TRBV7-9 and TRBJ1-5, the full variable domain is DTGVSQNPRHKITKRGQNVTFRCDPISEHNRLYWYRQTLGQGPEFLTYFQNEAQLEKSRLLSDRFSAERPKGSFSTLEIQRTEQGDSAMYLCASSSMTGRGNQPQHFGDGTRLSIL.

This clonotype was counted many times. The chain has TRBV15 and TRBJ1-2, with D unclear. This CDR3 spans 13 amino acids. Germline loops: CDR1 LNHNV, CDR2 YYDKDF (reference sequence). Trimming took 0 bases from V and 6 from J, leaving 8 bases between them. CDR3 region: CATSREFVDGYTF. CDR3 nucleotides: TGTGCCACCAGCAGAGAGTTTGTCGATGGCTACACCTTC.

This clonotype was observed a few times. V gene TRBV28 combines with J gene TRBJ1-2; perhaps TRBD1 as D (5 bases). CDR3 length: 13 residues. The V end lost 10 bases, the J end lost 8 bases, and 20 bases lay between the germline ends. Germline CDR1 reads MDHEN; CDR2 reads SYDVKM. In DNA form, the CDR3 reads TGTGCCAACGGAAGGATCTGTTGGGGGGGCTACACCTTC. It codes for CANGRICWGGYTF.

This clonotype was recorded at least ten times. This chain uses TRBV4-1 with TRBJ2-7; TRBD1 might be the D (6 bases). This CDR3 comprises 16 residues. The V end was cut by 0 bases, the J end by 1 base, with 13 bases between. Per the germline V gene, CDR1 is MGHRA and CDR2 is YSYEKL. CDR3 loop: CASSQDEGEGSYEQYF. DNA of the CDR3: TGCGCCAGCAGCCAAGATGAGGGGGAAGGGTCCTACGAGCAGTACTTC.

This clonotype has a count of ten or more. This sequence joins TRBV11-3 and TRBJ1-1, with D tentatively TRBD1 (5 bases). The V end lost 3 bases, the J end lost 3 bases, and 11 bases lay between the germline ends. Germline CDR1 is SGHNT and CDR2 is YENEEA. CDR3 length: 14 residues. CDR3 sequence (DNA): TGTGCCAGCAGCTTGGGGGAGGGAGACACTGAAGCTTTCTTT. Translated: CASSLGEGDTEAFF.

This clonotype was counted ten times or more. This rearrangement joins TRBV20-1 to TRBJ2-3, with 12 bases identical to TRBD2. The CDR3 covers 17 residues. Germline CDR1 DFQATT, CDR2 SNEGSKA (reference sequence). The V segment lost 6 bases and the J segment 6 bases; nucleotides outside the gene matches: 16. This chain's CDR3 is CSAPTSGGPFWMDTQYF. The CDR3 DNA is TGCAGTGCCCCTACTAGCGGGGGGCCCTTTTGGATGGATACGCAGTATTTT.

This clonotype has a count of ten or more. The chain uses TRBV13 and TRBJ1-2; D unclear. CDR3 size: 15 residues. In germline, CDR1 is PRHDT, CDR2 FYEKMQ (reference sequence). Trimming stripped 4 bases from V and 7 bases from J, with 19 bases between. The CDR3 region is CASSSPEGWIGGYTF. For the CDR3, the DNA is TGTGCCAGCAGCTCCCCGGAAGGGTGGATCGGTGGCTACACCTTC.

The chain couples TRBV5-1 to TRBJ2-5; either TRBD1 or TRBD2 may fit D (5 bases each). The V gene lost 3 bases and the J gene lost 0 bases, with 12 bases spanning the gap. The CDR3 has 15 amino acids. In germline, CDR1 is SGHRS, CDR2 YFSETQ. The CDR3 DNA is TGCGCCAGCAGCTGGGGGACGGATTACCAAGAGACCCAGTACTTC. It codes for CASSWGTDYQETQYF.

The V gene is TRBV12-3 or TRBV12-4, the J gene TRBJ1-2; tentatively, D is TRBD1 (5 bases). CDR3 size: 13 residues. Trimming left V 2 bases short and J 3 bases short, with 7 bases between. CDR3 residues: CASSLRGDYGYTF. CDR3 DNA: TGTGCCAGCAGTTTAAGAGGGGACTATGGCTACACCTTC.

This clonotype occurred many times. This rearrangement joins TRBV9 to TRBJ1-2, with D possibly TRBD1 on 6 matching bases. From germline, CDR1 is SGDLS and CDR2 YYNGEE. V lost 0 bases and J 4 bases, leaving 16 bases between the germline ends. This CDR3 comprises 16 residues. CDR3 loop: CASSVGGGRASYGYTF. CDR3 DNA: TGTGCCAGCAGCGTAGGAGGGGGTCGGGCTTCCTATGGCTACACCTTC.

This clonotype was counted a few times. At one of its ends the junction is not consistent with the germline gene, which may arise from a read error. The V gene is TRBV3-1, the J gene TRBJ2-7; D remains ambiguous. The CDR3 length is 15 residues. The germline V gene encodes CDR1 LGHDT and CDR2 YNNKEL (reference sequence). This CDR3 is CASSQDNVISDEQYF. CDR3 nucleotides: TGTGCCAGCAGCCAAGATAACGTTATCTCCGACGAGCAGTACTTC.

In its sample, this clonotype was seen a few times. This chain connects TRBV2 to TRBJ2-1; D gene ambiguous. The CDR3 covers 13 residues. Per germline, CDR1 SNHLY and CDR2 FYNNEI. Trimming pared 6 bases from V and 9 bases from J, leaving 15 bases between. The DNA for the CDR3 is TGTGCCAGCAGACCCCAGACCCCGTTTGAGCAGTTCTTC. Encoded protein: CASRPQTPFEQFF.

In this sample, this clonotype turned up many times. The DNA for the CDR3 is TGCAGTGCTAGCTCTTTAAGCCCCTCTGGGGCCAACGTCCTGACTTTC. Its translation: CSASSLSPSGANVLTF. J is TRBJ2-6 and V is TRBV20-1; D remains unclear. Trimming took off 3 bases at V and 0 bases at J, with 12 bases between the two ends. This CDR3 region has 16 residues. Germline V gene sequence: CDR1 DFQATT, CDR2 SNEGSKA (reference sequence).